These T cell receptor beta chains were read from a single sample in a study of blood T cells in healthy people across ages. One entry per CDR3 protein, called by TCRdb with MiXCR from the 5' RACE reads. Of over 1,500,000 distinct CDR3 sequences detected, 39% appear once; the ten largest clones hold approximately 22%. The sequencing sample was made of blood. Every receptor here comes from a human donor in good health. CDR3s include the opening cysteine and the closing phenylalanine or tryptophan. The order of the fields is D gene, J gene, clone size, V gene, CDR3 protein, CDR3 DNA. D genes are given only for firm matches. Clone size, where shown, is once, few, many, or a class for clones that have expanded.

D gene: -; J gene: TRBJ2-6; clone size: -; V gene: TRBV9; CDR3 protein: CASSVGSGIGTNVLTF; CDR3 DNA: TGTGCCAGCAGCGTAGGGTCAGGGATCGGGACCAACGTCCTGACTTTC
D gene: TRBD1; J gene: TRBJ1-5; clone size: -; V gene: TRBV29-1; CDR3 protein: CSVGQGANQPQHF; CDR3 DNA: TGCAGCGTGGGACAGGGGGCGAATCAGCCCCAGCATTTT
D gene: -; J gene: TRBJ2-7; clone size: few; V gene: TRBV9; CDR3 protein: CASSIPRPSGRGFEQYF; CDR3 DNA: TGTGCCAGCAGCATACCCCGCCCGAGTGGGAGGGGGTTCGAGCAGTACTTC
D gene: -; J gene: TRBJ2-7; clone size: few; V gene: TRBV27; CDR3 protein: CASSPREQGYEQYF; CDR3 DNA: TGTGCCAGCAGTCCAAGGGAGCAGGGCTACGAGCAGTACTTC
D gene: -; J gene: TRBJ1-2; clone size: -; V gene: TRBV29-1; CDR3 protein: CSVVDWAVQNYGYTF; CDR3 DNA: TGCAGCGTTGTGGATTGGGCAGTGCAGAACTATGGCTACACCTTC
D gene: -; J gene: TRBJ1-2; clone size: -; V gene: TRBV12-3/TRBV12-4; CDR3 protein: CASSSGLFTPYGYTF; CDR3 DNA: TGTGCCAGCAGTTCGGGTCTGTTCACCCCCTATGGCTACACCTTC
D gene: -; J gene: TRBJ2-7; clone size: few; V gene: TRBV29-1; CDR3 protein: CSVGPFYEQYF; CDR3 DNA: TGCAGCGTCGGACCTTTCTACGAGCAGTACTTC
D gene: -; J gene: TRBJ2-1; clone size: few; V gene: TRBV12-3/TRBV12-4; CDR3 protein: CASRLAGYTYNEQFF; CDR3 DNA: TGTGCCAGCAGGCTTGCAGGGTACACCTACAATGAGCAGTTCTTC
D gene: TRBD1; J gene: TRBJ2-7; clone size: -; V gene: TRBV5-6; CDR3 protein: CASSYRDSYYYEQYF; CDR3 DNA: TGTGCCAGCAGCTACCGGGACAGTTATTATTACGAGCAGTACTTC
D gene: -; J gene: TRBJ1-2; clone size: -; V gene: TRBV12-5; CDR3 protein: CASGLVTGAGYGHTF; CDR3 DNA: TGTGCTAGTGGTTTGGTAACAGGAGCAGGGTATGGCCACACCTTC
D gene: TRBD1; J gene: TRBJ1-2; clone size: -; V gene: TRBV11-2; CDR3 protein: CASSRDRLEGYTF; CDR3 DNA: TGTGCCAGCAGCAGGGACAGATTGGAAGGCTACACCTTC
D gene: -; J gene: TRBJ2-1; clone size: few; V gene: TRBV20-1; CDR3 protein: CSVSSSEAYSYNEQFF; CDR3 DNA: TGCAGTGTTTCTAGTTCAGAAGCTTACTCCTACAATGAGCAGTTCTTC
D gene: -; J gene: TRBJ2-7; clone size: -; V gene: TRBV3-1; CDR3 protein: CASSQGAANSYEQYF; CDR3 DNA: TGTGCCAGCAGCCAAGGGGCAGCGAACTCCTACGAGCAGTACTTC
D gene: -; J gene: TRBJ2-5; clone size: -; V gene: TRBV20-1; CDR3 protein: CSPRGGIQETQYF; CDR3 DNA: TGCAGTCCCCGTGGGGGGATCCAAGAGACCCAGTACTTC
D gene: -; J gene: TRBJ1-2; clone size: few; V gene: TRBV6-6; CDR3 protein: CASILGGALYGYTF; CDR3 DNA: TGTGCCAGCATCCTTGGGGGGGCTCTCTATGGCTACACCTTC
D gene: -; J gene: TRBJ1-4; clone size: few; V gene: TRBV12-5; CDR3 protein: CASGFKNSGEKLFF; CDR3 DNA: TGTGCTAGTGGTTTCAAGAACTCCGGTGAAAAACTGTTTTTT
D gene: -; J gene: TRBJ2-7; clone size: -; V gene: TRBV7-9; CDR3 protein: CASSLGEAFSYEQYF; CDR3 DNA: TGTGCCAGCAGCTTAGGAGAGGCGTTCTCCTACGAGCAGTACTTC
D gene: -; J gene: TRBJ2-1; clone size: -; V gene: TRBV28; CDR3 protein: CASSSTGPSYNEQFF; CDR3 DNA: TGTGCCAGCAGTTCTACAGGACCTTCCTACAATGAGCAGTTCTTC
D gene: -; J gene: TRBJ2-7; clone size: -; V gene: TRBV7-2; CDR3 protein: CASSLGSRPNYEQYF; CDR3 DNA: TGTGCCAGCAGCCTGGGGTCCAGGCCAAACTACGAGCAGTACTTC
D gene: -; J gene: TRBJ1-5; clone size: few; V gene: TRBV28; CDR3 protein: CASTSPGVNQPQHF; CDR3 DNA: TGTGCCAGCACCTCCCCGGGGGTCAATCAGCCCCAGCATTTT
D gene: -; J gene: TRBJ1-2; clone size: -; V gene: TRBV5-1; CDR3 protein: CASSSSRGEPNGYTF; CDR3 DNA: TGCGCCAGCAGCAGCTCCAGGGGAGAACCTAATGGCTACACCTTC
D gene: -; J gene: TRBJ2-1; clone size: few; V gene: TRBV6-6; CDR3 protein: CASTRLNEQFF; CDR3 DNA: TGTGCCAGCACCCGCCTGAATGAGCAGTTCTTC
D gene: TRBD2; J gene: TRBJ2-1; clone size: -; V gene: TRBV20-1; CDR3 protein: CSATQEGGNNEQFF; CDR3 DNA: TGCAGTGCAACACAGGAGGGAGGGAACAATGAGCAGTTCTTC
D gene: TRBD2; J gene: TRBJ2-5; clone size: many; V gene: TRBV12-3/TRBV12-4; CDR3 protein: CASSLSASGGPQETQYF; CDR3 DNA: TGTGCCAGCAGTTTATCGGCTAGCGGGGGGCCACAAGAGACCCAGTACTTC
D gene: TRBD1; J gene: TRBJ1-2; clone size: few; V gene: TRBV7-2; CDR3 protein: CASSPRGGTGAIYGYTF; CDR3 DNA: TGTGCCAGCAGCCCAAGGGGTGGGACAGGGGCGATCTATGGCTACACCTTC
D gene: TRBD2; J gene: TRBJ2-3; clone size: -; V gene: TRBV6-1; CDR3 protein: CASRPTSGGASDTQYF; CDR3 DNA: TGTGCCAGCAGACCCACTAGCGGGGGGGCCTCGGATACGCAGTATTTT
D gene: -; J gene: TRBJ2-1; clone size: few; V gene: TRBV29-1; CDR3 protein: CSVEDLGSYNEQFF; CDR3 DNA: TGCAGCGTTGAAGATTTAGGGTCCTACAATGAGCAGTTCTTC